This T cell receptor (beta chain) was sequenced for a study of PD-1 blockade in classical Hodgkin lymphoma. Germline CDR1 reads SGHRS; CDR2 reads YFSETQ. The ends were cut back, 4 bases at V and 7 bases at J, with 12 bases in the middle. CDR3 size: 14 residues. The repertoire was sequenced with immunoSEQ multiplex PCR; TCRdb's copy has only in-frame clones and lacks some. The repertoire consists of tens of thousands of clones, with 90% occurring once and the leading ten covering over 9.5%. Brentuximab vedotin exposure varied, and every patient relapsed after autologous stem cell transplantation. This sequence originates from a human donor with classical Hodgkin lymphoma. The sequenced sample was peripheral blood mononuclear cells (PBMCs), obtained at baseline. This chain joins TRBV5-1 and TRBJ1-6; D is undetermined. This CDR3 reads CASSASRANSPLHF. Written as DNA, the CDR3 is TGCGCCAGCAGCGCCTCGAGGGCAAATTCACCCCTCCACTTT.